These 29 T cell receptor beta chains were sequenced from one sample in a study of T cell repertoires in cytomegalovirus infection. Their recognized antigens are unknown. TCRdb re-derived calls from the reads in MiXCR, one entry per CDR3 protein. The profile shows some 800,000 distinct CDR3 sequences, approximately 29% of them singletons. The specimen comprised cultured CD8+ T cells from PBMCs, sampled from culture after CMV antigen stimulation. The origin of the receptors is a human donor in good health (CMV status not recorded). Some clones in this sample may be carry-over from other donors' samples.

This clonotype was seen only a few times. The genes are TRBV11-3 and TRBJ2-5, with D possibly matching TRBD2 (7 bases). V lost 5 bases and J lost 2, with 21 bases in between. The germline gives CDR1 SGHNT, CDR2 YENEEA. The CDR3 runs to 17 residues. The CDR3 DNA is TGTGCCAGCAGCCCGGGGGGCAGTACGGATTTTCAAGAGACCCAGTACTTC. This sequence encodes CASSPGGSTDFQETQYF.

The sample holds a few counts of this clonotype. V gene TRBV4-3 combines with J gene TRBJ2-1; D possibly corresponds to TRBD1 (6 bases). V was clipped by 3 bases and J by 5 bases, with 17 bases between them. This CDR3 is 16 amino acids long. Germline V gene sequence: CDR1 LGHNA, CDR2 YSLEER. The CDR3 nucleotides read TGCGCCAGCAGCCACCGATTCAGGGGATTAGACAATGAGCAGTTCTTC. The encoded protein is CASSHRFRGLDNEQFF.

This clonotype was observed many times. The V and J genes are TRBV20-1 and TRBJ2-5, with D tentatively TRBD2 (5 bases). The CDR3 is 12 residues long. Germline values: CDR1 DFQATT, CDR2 SNEGSKA (reference sequence). V shed 1 base and J shed 4 bases, with 7 bases lying between them. The CDR3 DNA sequence: TGCAGTGCTAGAGTCGGAGGAGAGACCCAGTACTTC. Amino acids: CSARVGGETQYF.

This clonotype was seen at least ten times. The chain carries TRBV27 and TRBJ2-3; weak D call: TRBD2 (6 bases). Germline-derived CDR1 and CDR2 are MNHEY and SMNVEV (reference sequence). The CDR3 spans 15 residues. Trimming pared 1 base from V and 0 bases from J, leaving 8 bases between. The CDR3 DNA is TGTGCCAGCAGTTTATGGGGGACTAGCACAGATACGCAGTATTTT. It yields the protein CASSLWGTSTDTQYF.

V and J are TRBV12-5 and TRBJ1-1; D call uncertain. Germline values: CDR1 LGHNT, CDR2 FRNRAP. The ends were cut back, 6 bases at V and 3 bases at J, with 5 bases in the middle. CDR3 length: 11 amino acids. This chain's CDR3 is CASGWDTEAFF. CDR3 sequence (DNA): TGTGCTAGTGGATGGGACACTGAAGCTTTCTTT.

For this clonotype: Mismatch with germline at one junction end may stem from a read error. CDR3 bases: TGTGCCAACAGCCCGCGACAGGGGGCGCTTTTCTACGAGCAGTACTTC. Translation gives CANSPRQGALFYEQYF. The gene calls are TRBV7-6 and TRBJ2-7; 10 bases fit TRBD1. Germline V gene sequence: CDR1 SGHVS, CDR2 FNYEAQ. The CDR3 has 16 amino acids.

This chain uses TRBV6-6 with TRBJ1-1, with a weak D call TRBD1 (5 bases). V gave up 0 bases and J gave up 2 bases, with 16 bases separating them. Germline V gives CDR1 MNHNY, CDR2 SVGAGI (reference sequence). CDR3 size: 17 residues. CDR3: CASSYSGSRGRNTEAFF. DNA for the CDR3: TGTGCCAGCAGTTACTCAGGTTCACGGGGGAGAAACACTGAAGCTTTCTTT.

V gene TRBV29-1 combines with J gene TRBJ1-2; D remains unclear. The CDR3 is made up of 14 amino acids. Germline V gives CDR1 SQVTM, CDR2 ANQGSEA. Deletions cut 6 bases from V and 4 bases from J, with 18 bases between. The CDR3 loop reads CSVDPGKGTYGYTF. In nucleotides, the CDR3 is TGCAGCGTCGACCCCGGGAAGGGAACCTATGGCTACACCTTC.

CDR3 loop: CASSVRPGTGEDGYTF. CDR3 nucleotide sequence: TGCGCCAGCAGCGTGAGACCGGGGACAGGGGAGGATGGCTACACCTTC. The V and J genes are TRBV5-1 and TRBJ1-2; 10 bases are shared with TRBD1. CDR3 length: 16 residues. Unmatched junction bases numbered 12, after V lost 4 bases and J lost 6 bases. Germline V gives CDR1 SGHRS, CDR2 YFSETQ.

This chain links TRBV11-2 with TRBJ1-6, with unresolved D. Germline CDR1 SGHAT, CDR2 FQNNGV. With 5 bases removed from V and 0 bases from J, the gap between germline ends came to 14 bases. The CDR3 covers 17 residues. The CDR3 loop is CASSPWETSSYNSPLHF. For the CDR3, the DNA is TGTGCCAGCAGCCCCTGGGAGACGAGCTCCTATAATTCACCCCTCCACTTT.

The sample holds many counts of this clonotype. CDR3 sequence reads: CASSLGWNQPQHF. CDR3 in DNA: TGTGCCAGCAGCTTAGGATGGAATCAGCCCCAGCATTTT. The V and J genes are TRBV7-9 and TRBJ1-5; no definite D call. V was trimmed by 1 base and J by 4 bases, leaving 5 bases between them. Germline V gives CDR1 SEHNR, CDR2 FQNEAQ (reference sequence). The CDR3 totals 13 residues.

This clonotype was observed once. V and J are TRBV20-1 and TRBJ2-7; D remains unclear. Trimming removed 1 base from V and 2 bases from J, with 9 bases in between. CDR1 is DFQATT and CDR2 is SNEGSKA in the germline V gene (reference sequence). The CDR3 has 13 amino acids. CDR3 amino acids: CSARVRDTYEQYV. The CDR3 DNA reads as TGCAGTGCTAGAGTGCGCGATACCTACGAGCAGTACGTC.

The chain is built from TRBV27 and TRBJ2-3, with 8 bases lining up with TRBD1. V was clipped by 5 bases and J by 2 bases; unmatched bases: 6. The CDR3 is made up of 15 amino acids. Germline loops: CDR1 MNHEY, CDR2 SMNVEV (reference sequence). CDR3 sequence: CASSPYRGFTDTQYF. For the CDR3, the DNA is TGTGCCAGCAGTCCTTACAGGGGGTTCACAGATACGCAGTATTTT.

The rearrangement links TRBV19 to TRBJ2-5; 10 nucleotides agree with TRBD1. V shed 6 bases and J 2 bases; nucleotides not matched to a gene: 9. Germline V gives CDR1 LNHDA, CDR2 SQIVND (reference sequence). There are 16 residues in the CDR3. The CDR3 region is CASRPTGDRGQETQYF. As DNA, the CDR3 is TGTGCCAGTAGACCCACGGGGGACAGGGGACAAGAGACCCAGTACTTC.

This chain links TRBV6-6 with TRBJ2-1; 9 bases agree with TRBD1. The junction had 3 bases not matched to a gene; V was cut back by 0 bases and J by 6 bases. Germline V CDR1 and CDR2: MNHNY, SVGAGI (reference sequence). This CDR3 region has 15 residues. The CDR3 loop is CASSYSGTGFNEQFF. Here the CDR3 DNA reads TGTGCCAGCAGTTACTCTGGGACAGGGTTCAATGAGCAGTTCTTC.

The chain is built from TRBV6-5 and TRBJ1-1, with D tentatively TRBD1 (6 bases). CDR1 is MNHEY and CDR2 is SVGAGI in the germline V gene. Trimming took 2 bases from V and 8 from J, leaving 12 bases between them. CDR3 length: 13 residues. The DNA for the CDR3 is TGTGCCAGCAGTTACGGGGGCGGTTTCGAAGCTTTCTTT. Its protein is CASSYGGGFEAFF.

V is TRBV10-3 and J is TRBJ1-1, with no clear D. V lost 3 bases and J 1 base, leaving 9 bases between the germline ends. The CDR3 totals 14 residues. Germline loops: CDR1 ENHRY, CDR2 SYGVKD. CDR3 nucleotides: TGTGCCATCAGTGACCCTCGACAGAACACTGAAGCTTTCTTT. Amino acid sequence: CAISDPRQNTEAFF.

V gene TRBV12-3 or TRBV12-4 combines with J gene TRBJ2-2; 8 bases line up with TRBD2. The V and J ends lost 4 bases and 0 bases, in that order; junction bases with no gene match: 4. This CDR3 is built from 16 residues. The CDR3, as DNA: TGTGCCAGCAGTTACAGCGGGGGATCGAACACCGGGGAGCTGTTTTTT. Residues: CASSYSGGSNTGELFF.

This clonotype was counted at least ten times. The gene calls are TRBV7-8 and TRBJ1-5, with D possibly TRBD1 on 5 matching bases. The CDR3 runs 14 residues. V dropped 5 bases and J dropped 3 bases, with 11 bases sitting between them. The germline CDR1 and CDR2 sequences are SGHVS and FQNEAQ. The CDR3 region is CASSPSTDNQPQHF. The CDR3 region has the DNA TGTGCCAGCAGCCCTTCGACAGACAATCAGCCCCAGCATTTT. The complete variable domain, with remaining parts taken from reference TRBV7-8 and TRBJ1-5, reads GAGVSQSPRYKVAKRGQDVALRCDPISGHVSLFWYQQALGQGPEFLTYFQNEAQLDKSGLPSDRFFAERPEGSVSTLKIQRTQQEDSAVYLCASSPSTDNQPQHFGDGTRLSIL.

The DNA of the CDR3 is TGTGCCAGCAGTGACTCGACTAGCGGGAGTAATGAGCAGTTCTTC. Its protein product is CASSDSTSGSNEQFF. The chain recombines TRBV6-4 with TRBJ2-1; the match to TRBD2 covers 12 bases. The V segment lost 0 bases and the J segment 7 bases; nucleotides outside the gene matches: 1. The CDR3 loop spans 15 amino acids. Germline V CDR1 and CDR2: MRHNA, SNTAGT.

V is TRBV18 and J is TRBJ2-3, with 8 nucleotides matching TRBD2. CDR3 length: 16 residues. Germline CDR1 KGHSH, CDR2 LQKENI. V lost 1 base and J lost 5; bases outside the gene matches: 8. The chain's CDR3 is CASSPQTSGWGDTQYF. The CDR3 nucleotides are TGTGCCAGCTCACCACAAACTAGCGGTTGGGGAGATACGCAGTATTTT.

This clonotype was detected a few times. J is TRBJ2-2 and V is TRBV6-2 or TRBV6-3, with 8 bases matching TRBD2. In germline, CDR1 is MNHEY, CDR2 SVGEGT. The CDR3 is 16 residues long. Trimming cost V 0 bases and J 7 bases; bases outside gene matches: 7. Here the CDR3 DNA reads TGTGCCAGCAGTTACTCTAAGCGGGGGTACGGCGGGGAGCTGTTTTTT. Translation gives CASSYSKRGYGGELFF.

This clonotype was seen at least ten times. The DNA for the CDR3 is TGTGCCAGCAGCTTACGCTCCGGGACTAGCGGGGGGGCTGATGAGCAGTTCTTC. Translation gives CASSLRSGTSGGADEQFF. V is TRBV7-2 and J is TRBJ2-1; 16 nucleotides align to TRBD2. V was pared by 2 bases and J by 8 bases, with 9 bases of the junction left unmatched. The CDR3 has 18 amino acids. Looked up from germline, CDR1 is SGHTA and CDR2 is FQGNSA.

This clonotype was observed at least ten times. The V call is TRBV5-1, the J call TRBJ2-1, with 7 nucleotides matching TRBD2. With 0 bases clipped from V and 8 bases from J, the junction kept 8 bases outside the gene matches. Germline V gene data show CDR1 as SGHRS and CDR2 as YFSETQ. The CDR3 runs 15 residues. The CDR3 is CASSLAGGKRDEQFF. The CDR3 nucleotides read TGCGCCAGCAGCTTGGCGGGGGGTAAGAGGGATGAGCAGTTCTTC. Full variable domain (remainder filled in from reference TRBV5-1 and TRBJ2-1): KAGVTQTPRYLIKTRGQQVTLSCSPISGHRSVSWYQQTPGQGLQFLFEYFSETQRNKGNFPGRFSGRQFSNSRSEMNVSTLELGDSALYLCASSLAGGKRDEQFFGPGTRLTVL.

The rearrangement links TRBV24-1 to TRBJ2-3; TRBD1 is a possible D gene (6 bases). Germline lookup yields CDR1 KGHDR and CDR2 SFDVKD. Trimming took off 2 bases at V and 5 bases at J, with 13 bases between the two ends. The CDR3 consists of 15 residues. The CDR3 loop is CATSDSGAGVDTQYF. In nucleotides, the CDR3 is TGTGCCACCAGTGATTCAGGGGCCGGAGTAGATACGCAGTATTTT.

The chain combines TRBV5-1 with TRBJ1-5, with D perhaps matching TRBD1 (6 bases). Germline-derived CDR1 and CDR2 are SGHRS and YFSETQ. The CDR3 extends over 18 amino acids. V was trimmed by 5 bases and J by 6 bases, leaving 27 bases between them. CDR3 nucleotides: TGCGCCAGCAGTTGGGACAAGGATTTGCTACTTCCGAGTCAGCCCCAGCATTTT. Translation gives CASSWDKDLLLPSQPQHF.

In this sample, this clonotype turned up a few times. The chain carries TRBV10-3 and TRBJ1-1; D perhaps matches TRBD1 (6 bases). V lost 5 bases and J lost 1, with 14 bases in between. CDR1 is ENHRY, CDR2 SYGVKD, per germline. The CDR3 length is 15 residues. The CDR3 is CAISTGGGQNTEAFF. Here the CDR3 DNA reads TGTGCCATCAGTACTGGGGGGGGACAGAACACTGAAGCTTTCTTT.

This clonotype was counted ten times or more. Here the CDR3 DNA reads TGTGCCAGCAGTTTCTGGACCGGTGAGGGGAGTGAGACAGATACGCAGTATTTT. It translates to CASSFWTGEGSETDTQYF. The chain links TRBV12-3 or TRBV12-4 to TRBJ2-3; D is tentatively TRBD1 or TRBD2 (5 bases each). The CDR3 has 18 amino acids. V was cut by 3 bases and J by 3 bases, with 22 bases left in between.

This chain uses TRBV10-3 with TRBJ2-1; tentatively, D is TRBD1 (7 bases). V lost 5 bases, J lost 6 bases, and 20 bases lay in between. Looked up from germline, CDR1 is ENHRY and CDR2 is SYGVKD. CDR3 length: 16 residues. The CDR3 sequence: CAISPPDRVGGNEQFF. CDR3 sequence (DNA): TGTGCCATCAGTCCACCTGACAGGGTGGGGGGCAATGAGCAGTTCTTC.